This TCR beta chain was obtained from a study of human T cells and chemical hapten exposure. TCRdb fed the RACE reads into MiXCR, producing one record per CDR3 protein. This table holds nearly 350,000 distinct CDR3 sequences, around 7% found once. The germline CDR1 and CDR2 sequences are DFQATT and SNEGSKA (reference sequence). This CDR3 has 14 residues. Time point described: patch test 1, 2 weeks after DPC sensitization. Treatment indicated: therapeutic diphenylcyclopropenone sensitization with weekly scalp DPC. It was unfractionated whole blood from which total RNA was extracted. The receptor's source is a woman in her late teens or twenties with alopecia areata. Some clones in this sample may be carry-over from other donors' samples. The chain couples TRBV20-1 to TRBJ2-3, with D possibly being TRBD2 (7 bases). The sample here was whole blood, taken in connection with sensitization to the hapten diphenylcyclopropenone (DPC). DNA for the CDR3: TGCAGCCCCAAGGGGGGGAGGTTCCCAGATACGCAGTATTTT. It encodes CSPKGGRFPDTQYF.